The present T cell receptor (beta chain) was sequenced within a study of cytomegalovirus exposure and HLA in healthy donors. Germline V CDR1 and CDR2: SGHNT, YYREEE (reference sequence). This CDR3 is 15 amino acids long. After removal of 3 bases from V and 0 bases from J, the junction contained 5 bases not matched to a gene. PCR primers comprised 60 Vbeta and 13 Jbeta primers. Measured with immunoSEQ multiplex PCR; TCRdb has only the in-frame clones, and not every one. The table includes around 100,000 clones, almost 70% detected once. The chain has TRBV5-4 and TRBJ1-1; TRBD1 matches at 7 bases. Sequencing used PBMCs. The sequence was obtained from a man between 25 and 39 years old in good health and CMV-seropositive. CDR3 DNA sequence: TGTGCCAGCAGCTCGACAGGGCCTATGAACACTGAAGCTTTCTTT. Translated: CASSSTGPMNTEAFF.